This TCR beta chain stems from a study of identical twins. CDR1 DFQATT and CDR2 SNEGSKA come from the germline V gene (reference sequence). The CDR3 sequence is 18 residues long. The ends lost 1 base at V and 4 bases at J; junction bases unmatched: 14. The authors used template switching to add a universal primer site and gave cDNA unique molecular identifiers. TCRdb re-called the 5' RACE reads with MiXCR, one entry per CDR3 protein. The sample consists of some 760,000 distinct CDR3 sequences, 15% to 20% of them appearing once. The same sample was also studied in work on T cells expressing NK-cell markers. As reported in that work: Sorted CD3+CD56-NKG2C+, CD3+CD56+NKG2C+ and CD3+CD56+NKG2C- T cells supplied the TCR beta repertoires. There were seven HCMV-seropositive donors and one seronegative donor among the eight sequenced. Several donors' CD3+CD56-NKG2C+ cells were dominated by the same clonotypes.

The origin of this receptor is a woman between 18 and 29 years old in good health. Sequenced: PBMCs. The chain couples TRBV20-1 to TRBJ2-1; TRBD2 aligns across 9 bases. The CDR3 coding sequence is TGCAGTGCTAGAGGGGGAATCCGAGCGGGAGGAGAATACAATGAGCAGTTCTTC. Translation gives CSARGGIRAGGEYNEQFF.